The 13 T cell receptor beta chains below all came from one sample that was sequenced in a study of PD-1 blockade in mismatch repair-deficient tumors. The protocol was immunoSEQ multiplex PCR, while the TCRdb copy is restricted to in-frame clones and leaves out a portion. The table records tens of thousands of clones, approximately 84% of them present only once. The specimen was peripheral blood, collected 76 weeks after starting pembrolizumab. These receptors were collected from an adult with mismatch repair-deficient cancer.

This chain links TRBV4-1 with TRBJ2-6; 9 nucleotides agree with TRBD2. CDR1 and CDR2 from the germline V gene are MGHRA and YSYEKL. CDR3 size: 18 residues. The junction had 4 bases not matched to a gene; V was cut back by 0 bases and J by 1 base. The CDR3 protein is CASSQERLAGSGANVLTF. CDR3 in DNA: TGCGCCAGCAGCCAAGAAAGGCTAGCGGGATCTGGGGCCAACGTCCTGACTTTC.

The DNA for the CDR3 is TGTGCCAGCAGACCGGGAGGGCTTGAAGCTTTCTTT. Its protein product is CASRPGGLEAFF. The V call is TRBV6-5, the J call TRBJ1-1; D unresolved. Deletions cut 6 bases from V and 7 bases from J, with 12 bases between. The CDR3 has 12 amino acids. Per the germline V gene, CDR1 is MNHEY and CDR2 is SVGAGI.

This clone was observed once. V gene TRBV5-1 combines with J gene TRBJ2-1; TRBD2 matches at 8 bases. J gave up 4 bases and V 2 bases, and 11 bases lay outside the gene matches. Germline CDR1 SGHRS, CDR2 YFSETQ. The CDR3 contains 17 residues. In DNA form, the CDR3 reads TGCGCCAGCAGCTTCGGAGCGGGAGTTAGGTCGTACAATGAGCAGTTCTTC. Its protein is CASSFGAGVRSYNEQFF.

This clone has just one count. The chain joins TRBV7-9 to TRBJ1-4; D ambiguous. The CDR3 covers 13 residues. CDR1 is SEHNR, CDR2 FQNEAQ, per germline (reference sequence). Trimming cost V 6 bases and J 8 bases, with 13 bases left between them. CDR3 protein: CASSSTGWEKLFF. Written as DNA, the CDR3 is TGTGCCAGCAGTTCGACGGGCTGGGAAAAACTGTTTTTT.

The J gene is TRBJ2-5, the V gene TRBV7-8; no definite D call. In germline, CDR1 is SGHVS, CDR2 FQNEAQ. The CDR3 length is 13 residues. Trimming shortened V by 1 base and J by 5 bases, and 8 bases separated the two germline ends. CDR3 nucleotide sequence: TGTGCCAGCAGCTTAGAGGTCCCGGAGACCCAGTACTTC. Amino acids: CASSLEVPETQYF.

V and J are TRBV14 and TRBJ2-6; a weak D match, TRBD1 (6 bases). Between the trimmed V and J ends, which lost 5 bases and 2 bases, there was a span of 19 bases. The CDR3 extends over 18 amino acids. Germline CDR1 SGHDN, CDR2 FVKESK. The CDR3 loop reads CASSSRQAQRAGANVLTF. The CDR3 nucleotides read TGTGCCAGCAGCTCGCGACAGGCCCAACGGGCTGGGGCCAACGTCCTGACTTTC.

In its sample, this clone was seen once. The chain is built from TRBV5-4 and TRBJ2-3; no clear D gene. The V gene lost 0 bases and the J gene lost 3 bases, with 8 bases spanning the gap. Germline values: CDR1 SGHNT, CDR2 YYREEE (reference sequence). The CDR3 totals 14 residues. The CDR3 bases are TGTGCCAGCAGCTTGGACCAGAGAACAGATACGCAGTATTTT. As protein: CASSLDQRTDTQYF.

This chain's CDR3 is CASSPQGNEQFF. The CDR3 region has the DNA TGTGCCAGCAGTCCGCAGGGAAATGAGCAGTTCTTC. This sequence joins TRBV6-5 and TRBJ2-1; D possibly corresponds to TRBD1 (5 bases). The CDR3 has 12 residues. V was shortened by 5 bases and J by 7 bases, with 9 bases between the two germline ends. The germline V gene has CDR1 MNHEY and CDR2 SVGAGI.

V gene TRBV30 combines with J gene TRBJ1-4, with D possibly matching TRBD1 (5 bases). This CDR3 has 13 amino acids. V lost 4 bases, J lost 7 bases, and 13 bases lay in between. Germline CDR1 GTSNPN, CDR2 SVGIG (reference sequence). The CDR3 sequence is CAWTPGSGEKLFF. CDR3 nucleotides: TGTGCCTGGACCCCAGGGAGTGGTGAAAAACTGTTTTTT.

Of note for this clone: One end of the junction does not line up with germline, which may come from a read error. The chain uses TRBV14 and TRBJ2-1; 12 nucleotides line up with TRBD2. The CDR3 totals 19 residues. Per the germline V gene, CDR1 is SGHDN and CDR2 is FVKESK. Written as DNA, the CDR3 is TGTGCCAGCAGCCCCGGGAGGCAAACGTCGGGACTAGCGGGTGAGACCCGGATCTTC. Translating gives CASSPGRQTSGLAGETRIF.

The chain recombines TRBV5-1 with TRBJ1-1; 8 bases map to TRBD1. Germline V gene data show CDR1 as SGHRS and CDR2 as YFSETQ. The CDR3 runs 15 residues. The junction had 6 bases not matched to a gene; V was cut back by 4 bases and J by 1 base. The CDR3 here is CASSPNTGGNTEAFF. The CDR3, as DNA: TGCGCCAGCAGCCCGAATACAGGGGGGAACACTGAAGCTTTCTTT. Filled out from reference TRBV5-1 and TRBJ1-1, the complete variable domain reads KAGVTQTPRYLIKTRGQQVTLSCSPISGHRSVSWYQQTPGQGLQFLFEYFSETQRNKGNFPGRFSGRQFSNSRSEMNVSTLELGDSALYLCASSPNTGGNTEAFFGQGTRLTVV.

The chain carries TRBV13 and TRBJ2-3; 12 nucleotides agree with TRBD2. The length of the CDR3 is 17 residues. Germline CDR1 and CDR2: PRHDT and FYEKMQ (reference sequence). J was trimmed by 1 base and V by 6 bases; bases with no gene match: 8. The CDR3 sequence is CASSHRLAGVGTDTQYF. CDR3 nucleotide sequence: TGTGCCAGCAGTCATAGACTAGCGGGAGTGGGCACAGATACGCAGTATTTT.

V gene TRBV27 combines with J gene TRBJ2-3; D possibly corresponds to TRBD1 (5 bases). CDR3 size: 15 residues. The V and J ends lost 0 bases and 4 bases respectively, with 11 bases between them. Germline lookup yields CDR1 MNHEY and CDR2 SMNVEV (reference sequence). CDR3 sequence (DNA): TGTGCCAGCAGTTTATCTGGGAAGGGGCCAGATACGCAGTATTTT. Its protein product is CASSLSGKGPDTQYF.